This entry lists 23 T cell receptor beta chains sequenced from one sample in a study of shared clonotypes between healthy human individuals (dated by TCRdb to the early 2020s). CD8 naive samples consisted of CD45RO-negative cells that were positively selected for CCR7, yielding a CD45RA+CCR7+ population without TemRA cells. Library preparation employed the immunoSEQ multiplex PCR assay. TCRdb retrieved this table from immuneACCESS and kept in-frame rearrangements only. Not all clones are present; in checked studies, unresolved V genes account for under half, and no reason is known for the remainder. The sample table contains around 550,000 clones; only one count was recorded for about 95% of them. The biggest ten clones account for over 0.095% of the sample. The specimen sequenced was naive CD8+ T cells sorted from blood. Taken with the paper, the label for cell subset or site translates to: CD45RA+CCR7+. The receptors derive from a woman in her twenties or thirties in good health.

The chain couples TRBV2 to TRBJ1-1; D may be TRBD1 (5 bases). Deletions cut 4 bases from V and 5 bases from J, with 14 bases between. CDR1 and CDR2 from the germline V gene are SNHLY and FYNNEI. The length of the CDR3 is 14 residues. The CDR3: CASSAGGRGTEAFF. The CDR3 bases are TGTGCCAGCAGTGCGGGGGGTCGCGGTACTGAAGCTTTCTTT.

This chain connects TRBV11-2 to TRBJ2-7; 7 positions match TRBD1. The CDR3 totals 14 residues. Germline CDR1 SGHAT, CDR2 FQNNGV. With 3 bases clipped from V and 3 bases from J, the junction kept 5 bases outside the gene matches. Here the CDR3 reads CASSFSGQNYEQYF. CDR3 nucleotide sequence: TGTGCCAGCAGCTTTTCGGGACAGAACTACGAGCAGTACTTC.

The chain carries TRBV2 and TRBJ2-5; D gene unclear. This CDR3 is 12 amino acids long. The V gene's germline CDR1 is SNHLY and CDR2 FYNNEI. V was trimmed by 1 base and J by 0 bases, leaving 0 bases between them. The CDR3 protein is CASSEDQETQYF. In nucleotides, the CDR3 is TGTGCCAGCAGTGAAGACCAAGAGACCCAGTACTTC.

The chain recombines TRBV28 with TRBJ1-1; D gene unclear. The CDR3 has 15 residues. The V end lost 5 bases, the J end lost 10 bases, and 23 bases lay between the germline ends. In germline, CDR1 is MDHEN, CDR2 SYDVKM. The CDR3 nucleotides read TGTGCCAGCAGTCCCGAAATGAACCTGGTACTTGGAGCTTTCTTT. Residues: CASSPEMNLVLGAFF.

This clone has just one count. V is TRBV19 and J is TRBJ1-1, with 9 positions matching TRBD1. CDR1 is LNHDA, CDR2 SQIVND, per germline (reference sequence). This CDR3 has 14 residues. V trimming: 5 bases; J trimming: 5 bases; junction bases outside the gene matches: 6. The CDR3 DNA reads as TGTGCCAGTAGTTTGACAGGGGGTCTGACTGAAGCTTTCTTT. This translates into CASSLTGGLTEAFF.

Regarding this clone: At the DNA level, this CDR3 is encoded by other sequences in the same sample as well. The V call is TRBV7-7, the J call TRBJ2-1, with 10 bases that match TRBD2. Germline V gene data show CDR1 as SSHAT and CDR2 as FNYEAQ (reference sequence). The junction had 3 bases not matched to a gene; V was cut back by 1 base and J by 6 bases. The CDR3 length is 15 residues. The CDR3 nucleotides read TGTGCCAGCAGCTTAGGCCTAGCGGGAGTCAATGAGCAGTTCTTC. Translation gives CASSLGLAGVNEQFF.

The J gene is TRBJ2-5, the V gene TRBV28, with a possible D match to TRBD2 (6 bases). The J call could be wrong; TRBJ2-7 is a better fit for the DNA end. This CDR3 has 17 amino acids. CDR1 and CDR2 (germline): MDHEN, SYDVKM. The CDR3 protein is CASTPGKPSDSSYEQYF. For the CDR3, the DNA is TGTGCCAGCACCCCAGGCAAGCCTAGCGACAGCTCCTACGAGCAGTACTTC.

This clone showed up just a few times. The sample has other DNA sequences that encode this CDR3 too. The V and J genes are TRBV4-1 and TRBJ1-1, with TRBD1 matching 7 bases. CDR1 and CDR2 (germline): MGHRA, YSYEKL. J gave up 2 bases and V 1 base, and 1 base lay outside the gene matches. This CDR3 region has 14 residues. DNA of the CDR3: TGCGCCAGCAGCCAAGGACAGGGAAACACTGAAGCTTTCTTT. Protein: CASSQGQGNTEAFF.

This clone occurred once. This chain links TRBV6-5 with TRBJ1-4; TRBD1 matches 10 bases. Looked up from germline, CDR1 is MNHEY and CDR2 is SVGAGI. CDR3 length: 14 amino acids. The V and J ends lost 5 bases and 8 bases, in that order; junction bases with no gene match: 5. For the CDR3, the DNA is TGTGCCAGCAGTACGGACAGGGGGGAGGAAAAACTGTTTTTT. Translation: CASSTDRGEEKLFF.

This rearrangement joins TRBV10-1 to TRBJ1-1; 7 positions agree with TRBD1. CDR3 length: 13 residues. V was pared by 4 bases and J by 7 bases, with 6 bases of the junction left unmatched. CDR1 WNHNN and CDR2 SYGVQD come from the germline V gene (reference sequence). CDR3 amino acids: CASSGAGGFEAFF. DNA for the CDR3: TGCGCCAGCAGTGGGGCAGGGGGGTTTGAAGCTTTCTTT.

The genes are TRBV9 and TRBJ2-3, with TRBD2 identical over 12 bases. CDR1 and CDR2 (germline): SGDLS, YYNGEE. Trimming removed 0 bases from V and 3 bases from J; junction bases left unmatched: 8. The length of the CDR3 is 18 residues. The CDR3 nucleotides are TGTGCCAGCAGCGTAGAAGGGCTAGCGGGAGGGAAAACAGATACGCAGTATTTT. It translates to CASSVEGLAGGKTDTQYF.

The gene calls are TRBV6-1 and TRBJ2-1; D possibly corresponds to TRBD2 (5 bases). Trimming took 10 bases from V and 7 from J, leaving 20 bases between them. Per germline, CDR1 MNHNS and CDR2 SASEGT. The length of the CDR3 is 14 residues. CDR3 sequence reads: CAIIVAILGNEQFF. Written as DNA, the CDR3 is TGTGCCATCATTGTAGCGATTCTGGGGAATGAGCAGTTCTTC.

The chain employs TRBV9 and TRBJ2-1; maybe TRBD1 (7 bases). The CDR3 has 15 residues. The germline CDR1 and CDR2 sequences are SGDLS and YYNGEE. Trimming shortened V by 3 bases and J by 1 base, and 11 bases separated the two germline ends. In DNA form, the CDR3 reads TGTGCCAGCAGCGCCTCAGGGGGGTCCTACAATGAGCAGTTCTTC. It is translated as CASSASGGSYNEQFF.

Here the CDR3 reads CASSIEGYQPQHF. CDR3 in DNA: TGTGCCAGTAGTATAGAGGGATATCAGCCCCAGCATTTT. The V and J genes are TRBV19 and TRBJ1-5; D not certain. The CDR3 totals 13 residues. Germline V gives CDR1 LNHDA, CDR2 SQIVND (reference sequence). The V and J ends lost 0 bases and 5 bases respectively, with 5 bases between them. The whole variable domain, filled in from reference TRBV19 and TRBJ1-5, reads DGGITQSPKYLFRKEGQNVTLSCEQNLNHDAMYWYRQDPGQGLRLIYYSQIVNDFQKGDIAEGYSVSREKKESFPLTVTSAQKNPTAFYLCASSIEGYQPQHFGDGTRLSIL.

A single count supports this clone. The rearrangement joins TRBV5-4 to TRBJ2-7; TRBD2 matches at 11 bases. The CDR3 loop spans 15 amino acids. Germline V lookup: CDR1 SGHNT, CDR2 YYREEE (reference sequence). After removal of 3 bases from V and 4 bases from J, the junction contained 6 bases not matched to a gene. The CDR3 DNA reads TGTGCCAGCAGCTCGCTAACTAGCGGGAGTTACGAGCAGTACTTC. Translated, it gives CASSSLTSGSYEQYF.

V gene TRBV27 combines with J gene TRBJ2-7, with D possibly being TRBD2 (6 bases). Germline V gene sequence: CDR1 MNHEY, CDR2 SMNVEV (reference sequence). V lost 6 bases to trimming and J lost 3 bases, with 21 bases between them. The CDR3 consists of 16 residues. CDR3 DNA: TGTGCCAGCAGCTATCTTGGGGAGGCCACATTCTACGAGCAGTACTTC. It translates to CASSYLGEATFYEQYF.

The genes are TRBV28 and TRBJ2-5, with a tentative D call TRBD2 (6 bases). Looked up from germline, CDR1 is MDHEN and CDR2 is SYDVKM. The CDR3 consists of 16 residues. The ends were cut back, 6 bases at V and 1 base at J, with 18 bases in the middle. CDR3 sequence reads: CASSSRDLIFQETQYF. CDR3 sequence (DNA): TGTGCCAGCAGCTCCCGGGACTTAATCTTCCAAGAGACCCAGTACTTC. Supplemented by reference TRBV28 and TRBJ2-5, the full variable domain reads DVKVTQSSRYLVKRTGEKVFLECVQDMDHENMFWYRQDPGLGLRLIYFSYDVKMKEKGDIPEGYSVSREKKERFSLILESASTNQTSMYLCASSSRDLIFQETQYFGPGTRLLVL.

Of note for this clone: The same CDR3 arises from other DNA sequences in this sample as well. This chain uses TRBV5-6 with TRBJ2-7; D gene unclear. Germline V gene data show CDR1 as SGHDT and CDR2 as YYEEEE. There are 12 residues in the CDR3. V was shortened by 2 bases and J by 1 base, with 4 bases between the two germline ends. The CDR3 loop is CASSFGSYEQYF. CDR3 DNA sequence: TGTGCCAGCAGCTTTGGGTCCTACGAGCAGTACTTC.

The rearrangement joins TRBV7-8 to TRBJ2-2, with unresolved D. The CDR3 has 16 residues. The V end lost 2 bases, the J end lost 3 bases, and 13 bases lay between the germline ends. Germline loops: CDR1 SGHVS, CDR2 FQNEAQ. This chain's CDR3 is CASSLSATSYTGELFF. The CDR3 coding sequence is TGTGCCAGCAGCTTATCCGCGACTTCCTACACCGGGGAGCTGTTTTTT.

The chain links TRBV11-3 to TRBJ2-2; no definite D call. This CDR3 is 11 amino acids long. Deletions cut 8 bases from V and 1 base from J, with 2 bases between. Germline CDR1 and CDR2: SGHNT and YENEEA. Here the CDR3 reads CASGNTGELFF. The CDR3 DNA sequence: TGTGCCAGCGGGAACACCGGGGAGCTGTTTTTT.

J is TRBJ2-1 and V is TRBV28; 8 bases are shared with TRBD2. Germline V gene sequence: CDR1 MDHEN, CDR2 SYDVKM. V lost 5 bases, J lost 8 bases, and 8 bases stayed unmatched. There are 14 residues in the CDR3. CDR3 DNA: TGTGCCAGCAGTGGCGGGGGGCCGTCCTATGAGCAGTTCTTC. This translates into CASSGGGPSYEQFF.

The chain joins TRBV4-2 to TRBJ2-7, with 11 bases that match TRBD1. The germline CDR1 and CDR2 sequences are LGHNA and YNFKEQ. Germline trimming cut 5 bases from V and 4 bases from J; bases unmatched to any gene: 7. The CDR3 is made up of 15 amino acids. The CDR3 coding sequence is TGTGCCAGCAGCTCCTCGGACAGGGGGCTTTACGAGCAGTACTTC. Protein: CASSSSDRGLYEQYF.

The chain is built from TRBV2 and TRBJ2-7; D gene unclear. Germline V gives CDR1 SNHLY, CDR2 FYNNEI. The V end was cut by 4 bases, the J end by 7 bases, with 8 bases between. The CDR3 consists of 11 residues. The CDR3 sequence: CASSGQAEQYF. CDR3 sequence (DNA): TGTGCCAGCAGTGGGCAGGCTGAGCAGTACTTC.